This TCR beta chain derives from a study of cytomegalovirus exposure and HLA in healthy donors (dated by TCRdb to the late 2010s). General notes on the study: An earlier analysis of several hundred of the donors reported approximately 260 Gb of sequence data and around 120 million unique TCR beta sequences obtained from roughly 170 million T cells. To predict cytomegalovirus infection status, the study combined high-throughput TCR immunosequencing, statistical association of individual TCRs with disease status, and machine learning. The aim of the study was to test whether cataloging public T cell receptors could identify signatures of past pathogen exposure. Besides the first cohort of some 670 subjects, a separate validation cohort made up of around 120 different subjects was used. Class I and class II HLA loci were covered by the typing at four-digit resolution. An early release that covered about 600 HLA-typed donors contained about 300 gigabases of sequencing data and 75 million to 100 million unique TCR sequences. An earlier analysis of a few hundred of the donors applied high-throughput TCR beta sequencing to assess whether each TCR beta V gene segment acted as functional or pseudogenic. Several DR-DQ haplotypes were handled as single units for association and clustering because linkage in the cohort was strong. Across around 400 genotyped donors of the cohort, an average of about 240,000 unique TCR beta nucleotide sequences per donor were sequenced, and roughly 17% of those sequences were non-productive. Alongside the repertoire data, information on donor age, sex, ethnicity and CMV serostatus was compiled. A later genetic analysis took genome-wide SNP genotypes for about 55% of the 666 donors and used that subset as a discovery cohort. All discovery cohort repertoires had been generated using a single sequencing platform. The number of donors typed differed by locus, with about 629-630 for A, B, C, DRB1 and DQB1, around 560 for DQA1, 606 for DPA1, and approximately 470 for DPB1. In the later analysis, no new phenotypic data were used to find candidate immune exposures; instead, reliance was placed on TCR beta sequences and their occurrence across donors. Of the roughly 420 genotyped donors, 65% to 90% were placed in the genetic ancestry cluster associated with self-reported Caucasian donors. The study used immunosequencing to profile the T cell repertoires of approximately 650 subjects and linked those repertoires to cytomegalovirus serostatus. To study patterns of TCR occurrence, a later analysis re-analyzed previously published TCR beta repertoires from 550 to 800 donors and added high-resolution HLA genotyping. Broader findings and caveats from the paper: In a later analysis, TCR association rates were found to vary across HLA loci, with the most associated TCRs seen for DRB1 alleles and the fewest for HLA-C alleles. Strong co-occurrence of HLA alleles, especially DR and DQ, made assigning TCR associations to individual alleles difficult. Presence/absence analyses assumed roughly uniform sequencing depth across donors, an assumption that may not hold. Broadly in line with IMGT annotations, most TCR beta V segments showed up in productive rearrangements about 87% or about 30% of the time in an earlier analysis of under 700 of the donors. Because counts were too low, more than 15 rarely observed V segments, including chromosome 9 orphons, were left out of the earlier analysis of approximately 580 of the donors. The classifier was reported to diagnose cytomegalovirus status with high specificity and sensitivity in both the original cohort and the validation cohort. V-gene and J-gene trimming of TCR beta chains was associated with a missense DCLRE1C variant in a later genetic analysis, and the association was replicated in an independent cohort. CMV serostatus was the only immune exposure information available for the cohort. A further reported finding was that TCR beta sequences accurately predicted the HLA-A and HLA-B alleles for most subjects in the first cohort. A few of the identified cytomegalovirus-associated TCR beta chains were confirmed in vitro to be specific for cytomegalovirus antigens. In a later analysis, 15,000 to 20,000 TCR beta sequences were associated with specific HLA alleles at a false discovery rate of 0.05. Compared with the 666-donor mean, donors in an Asian-associated ancestry cluster had fewer N-insertions in productive TCRs, according to a later genetic analysis. A group of highly shared sequence variants was considered likely to be a technical artifact of the sequencing pipeline. Correlated functional status among segregating V segments might reflect linkage disequilibrium, but an unknown experimental factor could not be ruled out. Across donors, most TCR sequences were observed very rarely, whereas some public TCRs were present in many individuals. In the study, about 150 TCR beta chains were listed as associated with cytomegalovirus. In this cohort, only TCR beta chains were sequenced, and detectable features were limited by the absence of alpha or paired-chain data. It was suggested by the authors that the approach could potentially be generalized to other disease states and immunological phenotypes. Because HLA typing was missing for some donors at each locus, association tests included only the typed subset. A later analysis found that most CMV-associated TCR beta chains appeared HLA-restricted, with HLA associations seemingly driven largely by CMV exposure. In a later analysis, several top co-occurrence clusters were reported to appear linked to parvovirus B19, influenza, CMV and Epstein-Barr virus. Compared with equally common non-associated chains, HLA-associated TCR beta chains in a later analysis were more clonally expanded and had lower generation probabilities. Some IMGT-functional V segments, including TRBV6-2 and TRBV6-3, could not be told apart with the 87-base-pair reads, so those segments were excluded.

The cohort was made up of approximately 670 healthy bone marrow donors. At the time of sampling, every cohort member was nominally healthy, though immune exposures that went unrecorded were likely present. The donor tested CMV seronegative and was one of the 352 seronegative cohort members. A peripheral blood sample was provided by each donor, and peripheral blood mononuclear cells were used for TCR beta sequencing. Genomic DNA was extracted from the blood cell samples with the Qiagen DNeasy Blood Extraction Kit. The CDR3, cysteine through phenylalanine, is 17 amino acids long. Only the CDR3 region is kept as DNA, spanning 51 bases read in frame from base 1. V gives up 0 bases and J gives up 1 base, and the segment between their germline ends measures 16 bases. The germline V gene sets CDR1 to SGDLS and CDR2 to YYNGEE. As regards this clone: This clone's antigen is unknown. No base quality values were provided; no much bigger clone lies one nucleotide off.

Receptor libraries were prepared by the immunoSEQ multiplex PCR assay. For the multiplex PCR, a mixture combining 60 forward primers for TCR Vbeta segments and 13 reverse primers for TCR Jbeta segments was used. The CDR3 region of rearranged TCR beta genes was amplified from genomic DNA by a multiplex PCR assay. The Illumina HiSeq System was used to sequence the amplified TCR beta libraries as 87-base-pair reads. Processing in the source paper ran as follows. A later analysis tallied 75 million to 95 million unique TCR beta chains across the 700 or so repertoires, and about 12 million of those chains were shared by two or more donors. A nearest-neighbor algorithm error-corrected the raw reads and collapsed the reads into unique sequences, merging closely related sequences to remove PCR and sequencing errors. CDR3 sequences were aligned to IMGT reference sequences to assign V, D and J gene segments. For a sequence to be retained, a match of at least six nucleotides was required to both a V gene segment and a J gene segment. Rearrangements were called productive when the CDR3 lacked stop codons and stayed in frame with V and J; all others were non-productive. Following IMGT convention, CDR3 was defined as the stretch from the second conserved V-encoded cysteine to the conserved J-encoded phenylalanine. The earlier analysis of roughly 590 of the donors excluded any sequence lacking an unambiguous match to a single V gene segment. An earlier analysis of 587 of the donors called V segments functional above 56.7% productive rearrangements and segregating when the between-donor standard deviation exceeded 5%. A statistical classification framework was built for diagnosing cytomegalovirus status from the catalog of TCR beta chain sequences. A later analysis assigned V and J genes by comparing TCR nucleotide sequences with IMGT/GENE-DB human TR gene sequences. Using the TCRdist pipeline, a later analysis assigned CDR3 sequences along with most-parsimonious VDJ recombination scenarios. In a later analysis, each TCR beta chain was defined by its CDR3 amino acid sequence together with its V-gene family, and reads lacking a unique V-gene family were excluded. To address suspected cross-contamination and a sequencing artifact, a later analysis removed over 500 highly shared, low-generation-probability nucleotide sequences. In a later analysis, a clonal expansion index was calculated for each public chain from normalized within-repertoire ranks of inferred template counts. In a later analysis, generation probabilities were computed with a VDJ recombination model fitted to out-of-frame rearrangements, and the resulting probabilities were checked against IGoR. A later analysis scored TCR-TCR, TCR-HLA and TCR-CMV co-occurrence with hypergeometric tests, applying a repertoire-size bias correction to TCR pairs. In a later analysis, false discovery rates were estimated by permuting HLA or CMV assignments 20 times. In a later analysis, co-occurring TCRs were grouped using DBSCAN, with TCRdist sequence similarity added in when clustering inside HLA-allele-positive subsets. Repertoires with fewer than 30,000 or more than 120,000 public chains were left out of co-occurrence clustering, as were about five repertoires with anomalous nucleotide sharing. Held by TCRdb, this immuneACCESS table contains in-frame sequences only and omits some clones. Under half of the omission traces to an unresolved V gene where checked; the cause of the rest is unknown. V and J calls and clone size are copied from that table; D and trimming were computed from the DNA. For this sample there are roughly 160,000 clones; roughly 80% appear just once. Clones ranked in the top ten supply less than 2.5% of the sample.

Sequenced: PBMCs. The clonotype was recovered from a male donor in good health and CMV-seronegative. The sequence links TRBV9 to TRBJ1-1; TRBD1 could be the D gene, as 6 bases match. Here the CDR3 is given as CASSVGSGGAQNTEAFF. The DNA reads TGTGCCAGCAGCGTAGGGTCGGGGGGGGCTCAGAACACTGAAGCTTTCTTT. Full variable domain (CDR3 extended with the reference TRBV9 and TRBJ1-1 proteins): DSGVTQTPKHLITATGQRVTLRCSPRSGDLSVYWYQQSLDQGLQFLIQYYNGEERAKGNILERFSAQQFPDLHSELNLSSLELGDSALYFCASSVGSGGAQNTEAFFGQGTRLTVV.